A selection of T cell receptor beta chains follows, all from one sample in a study of T cell responses to AZD1222 COVID-19 vaccine. The assay was immunoSEQ multiplex PCR, and TCRdb's table has in-frame clones only and misses some. The sample includes some 120,000 clones, nearly 90% seen only once; the top ten take around 9.5%. Sequenced here: peripheral blood, sampled 28 days after the second AZD1222 dose. The receptors come from an adult who received the AZD1222 COVID-19 vaccine. CDR3s include the opening cysteine and the closing phenylalanine or tryptophan. A D gene is named only where the DNA matches it firmly. Not all rows give a size; the values are once, few, many and, for expanded clones, a class.

>-|TRBV5-4|-|TRBJ1-2
CASSFYEGVGYTF
TGTGCCAGCAGCTTTTACGAGGGCGTAGGCTACACCTTC
>-|TRBV12-3/TRBV12-4|-|TRBJ1-1
CASSLRRNTEAFF
TGTGCCAGCAGTTTAAGGAGGAACACTGAAGCTTTCTTT
>-|TRBV5-8|-|TRBJ1-3
CASSRDISGNTIYF
TGTGCCAGCAGCCGGGACATCTCTGGAAACACCATATATTTT
>TRBD1|TRBV2|-|TRBJ2-7
CASSAGTGGYEQYF
TGTGCCAGCAGTGCCGGGACAGGGGGCTACGAGCAGTACTTC
>-|TRBV29-1|-|TRBJ1-1
CSVESGGTEAFF
TGCAGCGTTGAAAGCGGGGGCACTGAAGCTTTCTTT
>TRBD1|TRBV4-2|-|TRBJ1-5
CASSQEGSGGFTPQHF
TGTGCCAGCAGCCAAGAAGGGTCAGGGGGATTCACGCCCCAGCATTTT
>TRBD1|TRBV10-3|-|TRBJ1-1
CAISGDRVNTEAFF
TGTGCCATCAGTGGGGACAGGGTGAACACTGAAGCTTTCTTT
>-|TRBV7-3|-|TRBJ2-7
CASSPGGTASYEQYF
TGTGCCAGCAGCCCGGGGGGGACAGCCAGCTACGAGCAGTACTTC
>TRBD2|TRBV7-2|-|TRBJ2-5
CASSPTSGAWETQYF
TGTGCCAGCAGCCCGACTAGCGGGGCGTGGGAGACCCAGTACTTC
>-|TRBV6-5|few|TRBJ1-1
CASSLERNTEAFF
TGTGCCAGCAGCCTGGAACGCAACACTGAAGCTTTCTTT
>-|TRBV7-2|-|TRBJ2-5
CASSRGTEETQYF
TGTGCCAGCAGCCGCGGGACAGAAGAGACCCAGTACTTC
>-|TRBV4-1|-|TRBJ1-1
CASSQVLGETSEAFF
TGCGCCAGCAGCCAAGTATTGGGGGAAACGTCTGAAGCTTTCTTT
>-|TRBV10-1|-|TRBJ1-1
CASSDSPGMSAFF
TGCGCCAGCAGTGACTCTCCGGGGATGTCGGCTTTCTTT
>TRBD2|TRBV15|-|TRBJ2-5
CATSVNSGGLETQYF
TGTGCCACCAGCGTTAATAGCGGGGGATTAGAGACCCAGTACTTC
>-|TRBV29-1|-|TRBJ2-3
CSVGVEDTQYF
TGCAGCGTTGGGGTGGAAGATACGCAGTATTTT
>TRBD1|TRBV3-1/TRBV3-2|-|TRBJ1-2
CASSPWDRERDGYTF
TGTGCCAGCAGCCCCTGGGACAGGGAGCGAGATGGCTACACCTTC
>TRBD2|TRBV11-3|-|TRBJ2-3
CASSLDSQLAGGDTQYF
TGTGCCAGCAGCTTAGATAGTCAGCTAGCGGGTGGAGATACGCAGTATTTT
>TRBD1|TRBV5-5|-|TRBJ2-7
CASSFSTGTGGGYEQYF
TGTGCCAGCAGCTTCTCTACCGGGACAGGGGGCGGCTACGAGCAGTACTTC
>-|TRBV7-2|-|TRBJ2-2
CASSLVSAYTGELFF
TGTGCCAGCAGCTTAGTATCGGCCTACACCGGGGAGCTGTTTTTT
>TRBD1|TRBV4-1|-|TRBJ1-6
CASSPDRAINSPLHF
TGCGCCAGCAGCCCGGACAGGGCTATTAATTCACCCCTCCACTTT